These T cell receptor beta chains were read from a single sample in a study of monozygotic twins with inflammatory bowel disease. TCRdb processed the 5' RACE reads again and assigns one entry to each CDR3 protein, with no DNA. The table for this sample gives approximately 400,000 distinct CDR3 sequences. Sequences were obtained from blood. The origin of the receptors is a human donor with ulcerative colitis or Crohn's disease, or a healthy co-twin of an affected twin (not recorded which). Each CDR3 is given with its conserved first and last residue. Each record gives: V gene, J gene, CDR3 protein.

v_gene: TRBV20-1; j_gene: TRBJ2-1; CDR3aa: CSFGTSNSYNEQFF
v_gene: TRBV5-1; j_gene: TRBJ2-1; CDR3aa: CASSRTGGGINEQFF
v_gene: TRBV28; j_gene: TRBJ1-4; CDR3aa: CATRGRDNEKLFF
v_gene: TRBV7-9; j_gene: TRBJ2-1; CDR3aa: CASIPGAGTSYNEQFF
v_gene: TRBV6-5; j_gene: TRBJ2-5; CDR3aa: CASSYSGLGATQYF
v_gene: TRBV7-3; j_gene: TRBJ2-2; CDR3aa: CASSRGQDEGNTGELFF
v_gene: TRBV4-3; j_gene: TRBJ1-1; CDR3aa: CASSPRRQGKNTEAFF
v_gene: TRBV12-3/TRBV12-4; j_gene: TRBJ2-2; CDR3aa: CASSPRPSGELFF
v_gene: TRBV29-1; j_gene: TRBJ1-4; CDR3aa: CSVELAGSTNEKLFF
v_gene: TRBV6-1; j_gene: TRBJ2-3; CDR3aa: CASTPGRSTDTQYF
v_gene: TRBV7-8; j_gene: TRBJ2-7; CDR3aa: CASSWDKSYEQYF
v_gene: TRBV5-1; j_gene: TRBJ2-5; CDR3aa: CASSDPRQGRLETQYF
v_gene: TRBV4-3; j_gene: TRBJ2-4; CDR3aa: CASSQAIEIAKNIQYF
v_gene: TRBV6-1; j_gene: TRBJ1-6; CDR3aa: CASRRQGSNSPLHF
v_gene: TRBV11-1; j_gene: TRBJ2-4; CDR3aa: CASSLEQGATKNIQYF
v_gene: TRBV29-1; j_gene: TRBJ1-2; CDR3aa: CSATGSHGGYTF
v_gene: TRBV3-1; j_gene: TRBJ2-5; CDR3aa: CASSLDTRTQYF
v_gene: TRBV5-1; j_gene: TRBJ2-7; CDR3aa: CASREEGQCTYEQYF
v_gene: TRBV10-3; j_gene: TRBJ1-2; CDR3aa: CAISESGTNYGYTF
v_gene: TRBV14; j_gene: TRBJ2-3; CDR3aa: CASSQVFFSLGTDTQYF
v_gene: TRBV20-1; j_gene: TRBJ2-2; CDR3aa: CSARVRLAGELFF
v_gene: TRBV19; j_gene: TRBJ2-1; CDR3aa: CASSLPTSGRASNEQFF
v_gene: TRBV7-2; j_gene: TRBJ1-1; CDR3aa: CASSLEGRTEAFF
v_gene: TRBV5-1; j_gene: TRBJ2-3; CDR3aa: CASSSWTGTDTQYF
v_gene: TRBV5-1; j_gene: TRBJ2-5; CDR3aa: CASSSGTANQETQYF
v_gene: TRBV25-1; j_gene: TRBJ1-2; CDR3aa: CASTDTGPSSGYTF
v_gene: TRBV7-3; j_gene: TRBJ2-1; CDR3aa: CASSLDVREQFF
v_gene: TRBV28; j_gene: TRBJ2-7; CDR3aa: CASSLWPIWYF
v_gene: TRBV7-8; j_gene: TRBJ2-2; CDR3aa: CASSFWNRELFF
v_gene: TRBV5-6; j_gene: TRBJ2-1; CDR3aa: CASSFEVWQINNEQFF
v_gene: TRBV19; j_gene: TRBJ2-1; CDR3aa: CASRPASPDEQFF
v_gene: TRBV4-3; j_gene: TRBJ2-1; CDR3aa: CASSQDQGPHPLNEQFF
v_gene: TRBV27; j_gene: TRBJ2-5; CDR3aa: CASSPEGQPQETQYF
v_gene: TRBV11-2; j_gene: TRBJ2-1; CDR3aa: CASSPTLRSYNEQFF
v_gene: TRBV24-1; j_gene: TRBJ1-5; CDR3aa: CATSDITGAQHF
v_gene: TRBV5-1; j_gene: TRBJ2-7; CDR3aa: CASSLVTWVRDEQYF
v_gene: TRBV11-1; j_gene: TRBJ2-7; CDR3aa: CASSQISQGEQYF
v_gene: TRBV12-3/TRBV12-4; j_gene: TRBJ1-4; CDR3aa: CASSFLRGFEKLFF
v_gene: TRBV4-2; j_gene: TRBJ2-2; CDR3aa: CASSQEAVYTGELFF
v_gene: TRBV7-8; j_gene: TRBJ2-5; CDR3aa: CASSLDEGETQYF
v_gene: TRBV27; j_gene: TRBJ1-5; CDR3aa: CASSPNRVGQPQHF
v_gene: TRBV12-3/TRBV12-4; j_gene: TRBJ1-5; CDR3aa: CASSLAEGMGSQHF
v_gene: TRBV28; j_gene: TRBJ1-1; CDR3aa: CASSHRTGSHMNTEAFF
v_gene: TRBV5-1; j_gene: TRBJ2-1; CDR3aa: CASSLDPMSSYNEQFF
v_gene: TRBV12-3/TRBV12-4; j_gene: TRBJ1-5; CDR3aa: CASSFWSQDNQPQHF
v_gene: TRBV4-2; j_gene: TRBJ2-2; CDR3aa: CASSQKTHNTGELFF
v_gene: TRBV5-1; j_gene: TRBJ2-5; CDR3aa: CASSAGTGTSGGVKTQYF
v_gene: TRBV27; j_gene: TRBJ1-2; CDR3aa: CASNTRGGGYGYTF
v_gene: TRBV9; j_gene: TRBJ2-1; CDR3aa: CASSVGTLALNEQFF
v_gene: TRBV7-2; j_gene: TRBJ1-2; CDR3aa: CASSLGSRGGGYTF
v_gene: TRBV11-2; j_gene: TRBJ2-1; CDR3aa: CASRTGGLEQFF
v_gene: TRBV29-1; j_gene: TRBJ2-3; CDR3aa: CSVDGRVGDTQYF
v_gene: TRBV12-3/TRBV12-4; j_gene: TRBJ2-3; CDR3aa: CASSPRMAEGRTDTQYF